This T cell receptor beta chain emerged from a study of T cell responses to AZD1222 COVID-19 vaccine. Whole-study results and caveats: Spike-specific TCR breadth and depth were elevated following two AZD1222 doses. Among the donors, most were white British and more were female, and clonal diversity was possibly underestimated.

Sequenced by immunoSEQ multiplex PCR; TCRdb stores in-frame clones only, minus some. Of approximately 130,000 clones in the sample, roughly 91% are singletons; the top ten hold around 30%. About this clone itself: The antigen is undetermined.

V lost 0 bases to trimming and J lost 3 bases; unmatched junction nucleotides: 1. Per the germline V gene, CDR1 is SGHRS and CDR2 is YFSETQ. The CDR3 has 14 amino acids. The sequenced sample was peripheral blood, obtained on day 0 of AZD1222 vaccination. J is TRBJ2-7 and V is TRBV5-1; 9 bases align to TRBD2. This TCR was sampled from an adult in good health. The CDR3 is CASSLGSGSYEQYF. DNA for the CDR3: TGCGCCAGCAGCTTGGGTAGCGGGAGCTACGAGCAGTACTTC. The complete variable domain, with remaining parts taken from reference TRBV5-1 and TRBJ2-7, reads KAGVTQTPRYLIKTRGQQVTLSCSPISGHRSVSWYQQTPGQGLQFLFEYFSETQRNKGNFPGRFSGRQFSNSRSEMNVSTLELGDSALYLCASSLGSGSYEQYFGPGTRLTVT.